The T cell receptor (beta chain) under discussion was sequenced for a study of OX40 agonist ivuxolimab in advanced cancers. Study overall: Those enrolled were roughly 85% male, with a mean age of about 60 years and ages from 23 to 79.

CDR3 length: 16 amino acids. Germline V gene sequence: CDR1 LNHDA, CDR2 SQIVND (reference sequence). Trimming removed 7 bases at V and 4 bases at J, with 19 bases between. Assay used: immunoSEQ multiplex PCR; TCRdb lists only in-frame clones, some missing. The sample carries tens of thousands of clones, over 80% recorded once. Blood got drawn at baseline, again on cycle 4 day 1, and then on cycle 7 day 1. The sample here was CD4+ or CD8+ T cells sorted from blood, taken in a trial of the OX40 agonist ivuxolimab. The receptor comes from an adult with an advanced solid tumor such as melanoma, head and neck, liver or kidney cancer. The chain has TRBV19 and TRBJ2-2, with D perhaps TRBD2 (5 bases). The CDR3 reads CASTHLRTWVTGELFF. The CDR3 coding sequence is TGTGCCAGTACCCACCTCCGGACTTGGGTCACCGGGGAGCTGTTTTTT. The variable domain in full, completed from reference TRBV19 and TRBJ2-2, reads DGGITQSPKYLFRKEGQNVTLSCEQNLNHDAMYWYRQDPGQGLRLIYYSQIVNDFQKGDIAEGYSVSREKKESFPLTVTSAQKNPTAFYLCASTHLRTWVTGELFFGEGSRLTVL.